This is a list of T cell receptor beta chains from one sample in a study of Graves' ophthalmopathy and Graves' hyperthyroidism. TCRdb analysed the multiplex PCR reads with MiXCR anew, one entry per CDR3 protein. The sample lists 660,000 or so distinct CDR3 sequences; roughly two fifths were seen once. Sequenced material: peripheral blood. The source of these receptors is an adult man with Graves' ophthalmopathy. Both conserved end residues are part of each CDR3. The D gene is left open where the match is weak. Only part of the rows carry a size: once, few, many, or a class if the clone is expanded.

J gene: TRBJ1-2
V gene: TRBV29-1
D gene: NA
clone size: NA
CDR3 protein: CSAGEGGNYGYTF
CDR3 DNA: TGCAGCGCCGGGGAGGGAGGTAACTATGGCTACACCTTC

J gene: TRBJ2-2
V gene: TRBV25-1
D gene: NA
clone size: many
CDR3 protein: CASSEGPTRQFANTGELFF
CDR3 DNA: TGTGCCAGCAGTGAGGGACCGACCCGACAGTTCGCGAACACCGGGGAGCTGTTTTTT

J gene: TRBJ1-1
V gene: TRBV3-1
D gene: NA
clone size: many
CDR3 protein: CASSQGQSAFF
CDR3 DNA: TGTGCCAGCAGCCAAGGACAGTCAGCTTTCTTT

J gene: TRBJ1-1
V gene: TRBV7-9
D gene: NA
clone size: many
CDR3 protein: CASSLEVSEAFF
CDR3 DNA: TGTGCCAGCAGCTTGGAGGTGTCTGAAGCTTTCTTT

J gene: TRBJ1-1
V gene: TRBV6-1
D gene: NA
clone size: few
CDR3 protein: CASSARQTGLNTEAFF
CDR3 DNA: TGTGCCAGCAGTGCACGACAAACAGGGTTGAACACTGAAGCTTTCTTT

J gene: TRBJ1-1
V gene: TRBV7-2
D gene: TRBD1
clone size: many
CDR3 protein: CASSLTDRGPEAFF
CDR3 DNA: TGTGCCAGCAGCTTAACCGACAGGGGCCCTGAAGCTTTCTTT

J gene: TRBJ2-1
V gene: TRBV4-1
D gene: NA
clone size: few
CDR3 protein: CASSQLWGRGGEQFF
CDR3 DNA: TGTGCCAGCAGCCAACTCTGGGGCAGGGGGGGTGAGCAGTTCTTC

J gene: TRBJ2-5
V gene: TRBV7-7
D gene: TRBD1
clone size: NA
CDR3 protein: CASSRGQGAGGQTQYF
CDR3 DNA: TGTGCTAGCAGCCGTGGACAGGGGGCGGGGGGCCAGACCCAGTACTTC

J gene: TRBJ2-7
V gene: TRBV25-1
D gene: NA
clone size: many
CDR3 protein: CASSVRDSPLGEQYF
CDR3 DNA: TGTGCCAGCAGTGTCCGGGACTCCCCTCTAGGCGAGCAGTACTTC

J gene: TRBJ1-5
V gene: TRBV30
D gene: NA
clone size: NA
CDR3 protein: CAWSVRDNQPQHF
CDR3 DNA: TGTGCCTGGAGTGTACGGGACAATCAGCCCCAGCATTTT

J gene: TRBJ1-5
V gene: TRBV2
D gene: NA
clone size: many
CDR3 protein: CASSPSGGGVAQPQHF
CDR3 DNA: TGTGCCAGCAGCCCCTCAGGAGGGGGGGTTGCTCAGCCCCAGCATTTT

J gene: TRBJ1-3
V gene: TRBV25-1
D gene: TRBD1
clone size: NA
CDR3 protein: CASRDRGRNGNTIYF
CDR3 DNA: TGTGCCAGCAGAGACAGGGGTAGAAACGGAAACACCATATATTTT

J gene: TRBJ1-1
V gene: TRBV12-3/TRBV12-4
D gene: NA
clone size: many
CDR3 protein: CASSSTGRDTEAFF
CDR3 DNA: TGTGCCAGCAGTTCCACGGGGAGGGACACTGAAGCTTTCTTT

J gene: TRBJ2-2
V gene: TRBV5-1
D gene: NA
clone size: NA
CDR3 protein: CASSLPLVGGPPGELFF
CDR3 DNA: TGCGCCAGCAGCCTGCCCTTGGTGGGGGGGCCCCCCGGGGAGCTGTTTTTT

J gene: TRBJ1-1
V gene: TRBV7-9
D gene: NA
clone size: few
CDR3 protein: CASSSGGIGNTEAFF
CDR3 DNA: TGTGCCAGCAGCTCAGGAGGAATAGGGAACACTGAAGCTTTCTTT

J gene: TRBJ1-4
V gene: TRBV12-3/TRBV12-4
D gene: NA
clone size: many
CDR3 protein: CASSLAGSSEKLFF
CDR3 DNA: TGTGCCAGCAGTTTGGCAGGGAGCAGTGAAAAACTGTTTTTT

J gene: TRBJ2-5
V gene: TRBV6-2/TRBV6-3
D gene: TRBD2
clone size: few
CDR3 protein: CASSVSGSGLETQYF
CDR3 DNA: TGTGCCAGCAGTGTGAGCGGGAGTGGGCTAGAGACCCAGTACTTC

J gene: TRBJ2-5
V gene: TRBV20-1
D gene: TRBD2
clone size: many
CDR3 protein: CSARPRTSPETQYF
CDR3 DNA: TGCAGTGCGAGACCAAGGACTAGCCCAGAGACCCAGTACTTC

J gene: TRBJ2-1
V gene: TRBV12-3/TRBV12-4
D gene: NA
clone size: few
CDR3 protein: CASSLILLNEQFF
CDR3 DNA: TGTGCCAGCAGTTTAATATTGTTGAATGAGCAGTTCTTC

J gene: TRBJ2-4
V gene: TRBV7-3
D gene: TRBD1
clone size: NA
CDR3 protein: CASRPADRGPTDIQYF
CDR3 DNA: TGTGCCAGCAGGCCCGCGGACAGGGGGCCGACGGACATTCAGTACTTC

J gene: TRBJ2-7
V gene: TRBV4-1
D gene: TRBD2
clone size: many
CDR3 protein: CASSPPGAGDEQYF
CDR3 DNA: TGCGCCAGCAGCCCCCCAGGTGCGGGGGACGAGCAGTACTTC

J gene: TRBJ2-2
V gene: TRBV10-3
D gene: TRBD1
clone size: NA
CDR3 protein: CAAGQGITGELFF
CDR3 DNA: TGTGCCGCCGGACAGGGCATCACCGGGGAGCTGTTTTTT

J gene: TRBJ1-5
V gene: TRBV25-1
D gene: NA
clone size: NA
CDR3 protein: CASSRSGVRNQPQHF
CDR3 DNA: TGTGCCAGCTCACGCTCAGGGGTTCGCAATCAGCCCCAGCATTTT

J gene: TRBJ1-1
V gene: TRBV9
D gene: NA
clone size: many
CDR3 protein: CASSAPMGQADTEAFF
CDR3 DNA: TGTGCCAGCAGCGCCCCGATGGGGCAGGCGGACACTGAAGCTTTCTTT

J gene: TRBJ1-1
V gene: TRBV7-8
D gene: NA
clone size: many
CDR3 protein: CASSKQDPRNTEAFF
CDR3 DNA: TGTGCCAGCAGCAAGCAGGACCCTCGAAACACTGAAGCTTTCTTT

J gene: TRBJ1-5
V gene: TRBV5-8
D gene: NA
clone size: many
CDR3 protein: CASSLSREQPQHF
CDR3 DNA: TGTGCCAGCAGCTTGAGCAGGGAACAGCCCCAGCATTTT

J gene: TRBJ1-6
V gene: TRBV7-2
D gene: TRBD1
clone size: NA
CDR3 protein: CASSLGDSIRSPLHF
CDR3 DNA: TGTGCCAGCAGCTTAGGGGACAGCATCCGTTCACCCCTCCACTTT

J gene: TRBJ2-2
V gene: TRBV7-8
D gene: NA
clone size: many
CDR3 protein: CASSLIVSGGELFF
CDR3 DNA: TGTGCCAGCAGCTTAATTGTGTCTGGCGGGGAGCTGTTTTTT

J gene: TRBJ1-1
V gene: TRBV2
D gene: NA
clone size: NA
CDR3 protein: CASRLGDLDTEAFF
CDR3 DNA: TGTGCCAGCCGACTGGGAGATTTGGACACTGAAGCTTTCTTT

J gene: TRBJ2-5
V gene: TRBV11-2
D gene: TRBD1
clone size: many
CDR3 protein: CASTLTGGGVETQYF
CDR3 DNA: TGTGCCAGCACCCTCACAGGGGGAGGAGTTGAGACCCAGTACTTC

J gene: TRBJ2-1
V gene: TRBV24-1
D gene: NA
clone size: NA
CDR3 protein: CATSEINEQFF
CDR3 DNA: TGTGCCACCAGTGAAATCAATGAGCAGTTCTTC

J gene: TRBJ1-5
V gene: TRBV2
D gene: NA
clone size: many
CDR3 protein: CASTETWSQPQHF
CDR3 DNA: TGTGCCAGCACCGAGACGTGGTCGCAGCCCCAGCATTTT

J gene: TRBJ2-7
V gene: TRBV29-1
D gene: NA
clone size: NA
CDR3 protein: CSVEGQGITYEQYF
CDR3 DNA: TGCAGCGTTGAGGGGCAGGGGATAACCTACGAGCAGTACTTC

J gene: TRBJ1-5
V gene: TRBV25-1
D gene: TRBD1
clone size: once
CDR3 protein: CASSERLGQGEGNQPQHF
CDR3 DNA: TGTGCCAGCAGTGAAAGGCTGGGACAGGGGGAGGGCAATCAGCCCCAGCATTTT

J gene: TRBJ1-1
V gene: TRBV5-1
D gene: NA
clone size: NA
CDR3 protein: CVSSGTGGTEAFF
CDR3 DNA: TGCGTCAGCAGCGGAACTGGGGGCACTGAAGCTTTCTTT

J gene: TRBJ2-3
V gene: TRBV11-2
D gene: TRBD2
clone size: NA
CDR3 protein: CASSFGSGVGYF
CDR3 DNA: TGTGCCAGCAGCTTCGGGAGCGGGGTCGGGTATTTT

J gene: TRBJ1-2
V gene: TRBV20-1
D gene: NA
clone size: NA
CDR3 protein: CSASWGGRYGYTF
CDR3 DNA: TGCAGTGCTAGTTGGGGGGGCCGATATGGCTACACCTTC

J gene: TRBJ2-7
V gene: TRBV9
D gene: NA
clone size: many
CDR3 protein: CASSLRPGTPYEQYF
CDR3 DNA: TGTGCCAGCAGCCTCCGCCCCGGTACCCCCTACGAGCAGTACTTC

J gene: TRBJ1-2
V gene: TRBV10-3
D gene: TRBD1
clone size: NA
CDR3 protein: CASSLKGQGQLF
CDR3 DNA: TGTGCCAGCAGCCTCAAGGGACAGGGCCAACTCTTC

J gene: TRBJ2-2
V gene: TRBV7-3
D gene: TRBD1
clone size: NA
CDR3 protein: CASSLMGQHTGELFF
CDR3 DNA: TGTGCCAGCAGCTTAATGGGACAGCACACCGGGGAGCTGTTTTTT

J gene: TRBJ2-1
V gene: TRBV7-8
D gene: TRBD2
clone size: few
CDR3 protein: CASSRHGTSGGPSSYNEQFF
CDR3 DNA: TGTGCCAGCAGCCGTCATGGGACTAGCGGGGGTCCTAGCTCCTACAATGAGCAGTTCTTC

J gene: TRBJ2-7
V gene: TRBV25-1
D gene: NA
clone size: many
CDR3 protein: CASSESQDPRYEQYF
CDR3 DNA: TGTGCCAGCAGTGAAAGCCAGGACCCGCGCTACGAGCAGTACTTC

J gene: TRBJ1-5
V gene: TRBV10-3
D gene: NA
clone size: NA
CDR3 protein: CASSEGQGSGNQPQHF
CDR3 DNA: TGTGCCAGCAGTGAGGGGCAGGGCTCGGGCAATCAGCCCCAGCATTTT

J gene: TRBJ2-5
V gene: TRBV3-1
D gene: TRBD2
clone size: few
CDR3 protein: CASSPSGRAQETQYF
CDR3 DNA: TGTGCCAGCAGCCCCTCGGGGAGGGCCCAAGAGACCCAGTACTTC